Listed below are T cell receptor beta chains from one sample, sequenced in a study of blood T cell repertoires in COVID-19. Measured with immunoSEQ multiplex PCR; TCRdb has only the in-frame clones, and not every one. The repertoire includes roughly 280,000 clones, 90% of them detected once, and over 4% sits in the top ten. Material: PBMCs or T cells enriched from blood (not recorded which). The receptors derive from a woman aged 30 to 39 with acute COVID-19. The CDR3 runs from the conserved cysteine through the conserved F or W. D genes are given only for firm matches. Only some rows state a clone size, as once, few, many or a class for expanded clones.

d_gene	j_gene	abundance	v_gene	CDR3nt	CDR3aa
TRBD1	TRBJ1-4	NA	TRBV7-2	TGTGCCAGCAGCTTAGGAGGACAGGGCTGGGAAAAACTGTTTTTT	CASSLGGQGWEKLFF
NA	TRBJ2-7	NA	TRBV5-1	TGCGCCAGCAGCTTGTTGGTGGGGGGGCACGAGCAGTACTTC	CASSLLVGGHEQYF
TRBD2	TRBJ2-1	NA	TRBV9	TGTGCCAGCAGCACGCCGGGACTAGCGGGAGTCGATGAGCAGTTCTTC	CASSTPGLAGVDEQFF
NA	TRBJ2-7	NA	TRBV4-1	TGCGCCAGCAGCCAAGATGGGCGAGGGACCTACGAGCAGTACTTC	CASSQDGRGTYEQYF
NA	TRBJ1-2	once	TRBV7-8	TGTGCCAGCAGCTTAGTTCTACAGACAAACTATGGCTACACCTTC	CASSLVLQTNYGYTF
NA	TRBJ1-5	NA	TRBV27	TGTGCCAGCGGTCGACAGTATAGCAATCAGCCCCAGCATTTT	CASGRQYSNQPQHF
TRBD2	TRBJ2-7	NA	TRBV18	TGTGCCAGCTCACCCCAGGGAGCGGGGGTGAACTACGAGCAGTACTTC	CASSPQGAGVNYEQYF
NA	TRBJ2-4	NA	TRBV28	TGTGCCACGAACCGGGACAAAAACATTCAGTACTTC	CATNRDKNIQYF
TRBD1	TRBJ2-3	NA	TRBV6-1	TGTGCCAGCAGTGTGCAGGGGGCTCTCAGCACAGATACGCAGTATTTT	CASSVQGALSTDTQYF
NA	TRBJ1-1	NA	TRBV9	TGTGCCAGCGCTCAGGGTACCTCTGAAGCTTTCTTT	CASAQGTSEAFF
NA	TRBJ2-2	NA	TRBV6-5	TGTGCCAGCACCGGAGTGACCGGGGAGCTGTTTTTT	CASTGVTGELFF
NA	TRBJ1-4	NA	TRBV28	TGTGCCAGCAGTTTAGCAGGGGCTAATGAAAAACTGTTTTTT	CASSLAGANEKLFF
TRBD2	TRBJ2-7	NA	TRBV6-5	TGTGCCAGCAATCCCAGACTAGCGGGACGGGAAGAGCAGTACTTC	CASNPRLAGREEQYF
TRBD2	TRBJ2-1	NA	TRBV7-6	TGTGCCAGCAGCCCGGGACTAGCGGGAGGAATGAATGAGCAGTTCTTC	CASSPGLAGGMNEQFF
NA	TRBJ2-7	NA	TRBV4-1	TGCGCCAGCAGCCCGACTTCTCCCTCTTACGAGCAGTACTTC	CASSPTSPSYEQYF
TRBD1	TRBJ2-7	NA	TRBV19	TGTGCCAGTAGCCAAACCCGGTGGGGACAGTACGAGCAGTACTTC	CASSQTRWGQYEQYF
TRBD1	TRBJ2-1	few	TRBV11-3	TGTGCCAGCAGCTTAGGGACAGGCGATGAGCAGTTCTTC	CASSLGTGDEQFF